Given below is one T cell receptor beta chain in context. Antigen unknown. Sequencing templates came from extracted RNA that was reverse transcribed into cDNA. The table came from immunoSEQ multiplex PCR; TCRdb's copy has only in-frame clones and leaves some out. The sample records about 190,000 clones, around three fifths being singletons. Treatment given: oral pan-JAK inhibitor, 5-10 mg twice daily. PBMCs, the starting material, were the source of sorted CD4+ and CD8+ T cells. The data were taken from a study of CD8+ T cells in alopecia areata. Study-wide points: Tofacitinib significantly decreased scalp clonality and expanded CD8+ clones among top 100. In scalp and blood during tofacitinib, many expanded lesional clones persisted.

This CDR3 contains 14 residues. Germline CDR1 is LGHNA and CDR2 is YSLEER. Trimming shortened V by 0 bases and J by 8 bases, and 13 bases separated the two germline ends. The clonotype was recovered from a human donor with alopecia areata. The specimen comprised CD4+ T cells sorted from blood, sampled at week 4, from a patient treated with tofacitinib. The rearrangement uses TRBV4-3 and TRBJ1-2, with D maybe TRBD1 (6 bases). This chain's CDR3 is CASSQDIQGWGYTF. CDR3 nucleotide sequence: TGCGCCAGCAGCCAAGATATACAGGGTTGGGGCTACACCTTC.